The present TCR beta chain was sequenced within a study of CD8 T cells in ankylosing spondylitis. General study points: Researchers reportedly found disease-linked clones significantly enriched in matched ankylosing spondylitis synovial fluid. A TCR beta motif made of about 8 highly homologous variants seemed typical of ankylosing spondylitis blood.

Germline V gene sequence: CDR1 SGHDN, CDR2 FVKESK. With 1 base clipped from V and 4 bases from J, the junction kept 4 bases outside the gene matches. This CDR3 spans 14 amino acids. Libraries of TCR beta came from quantitative 5'-RACE with molecular barcodes. TCRdb independently ran MiXCR on the 5' RACE reads; one entry per CDR3 protein. The sample shows about 450,000 distinct CDR3 sequences, roughly 27% of them seen only once. About this clonotype itself: No antigen is known for it.

The sequence was collected from a male donor with ankylosing spondylitis. This rearrangement joins TRBV14 to TRBJ2-7, with 7 bases matching TRBD1. Sequencing was performed on blood, either unsorted or a sorted T cell fraction (not recorded which). The CDR3 DNA reads as TGTGCCAGCAGCCAAGTCGGGACAGCATACGAGCAGTACTTC. Translation gives CASSQVGTAYEQYF.